The clone carrying this TCR beta chain was detected ten times or more. What it recognizes is unknown. Lactation, pregnancy, other autoimmune disease or uncontrolled infection excluded patients. Diagnoses used clinical symptoms, serum thyroxine and TRAb, thyroid ultrasound and orbital computed tomography. Amplification of TCR beta CDR3 regions was performed using RNA transcripts as template. Using the HTBI primer set, a first-round RT-PCR was run on the TCR CDR3. TCRdb processed the multiplex PCR reads anew with MiXCR; each CDR3 protein has one entry. The top ten clones hold about two thirds of a sample with about 130,000 distinct CDR3 sequences, roughly a fifth of them seen once. The sample originates from a study of T cells in Graves' hyperthyroidism and ophthalmopathy. Across the study: Peripheral blood collection took place at initial diagnosis, before any treatment. Findings and limits, study-wide: Blood also contained most expanded thyroid clonotypes above 0.001.

Sequencing used blood. The sequence derives from a woman aged 45-65 years with Graves' hyperthyroidism that later progressed to Graves' ophthalmopathy.

Here the CDR3 reads CSARDPSFNYGYTF. The DNA of the CDR3 is TGCAGTGCTAGAGATCCCAGCTTTAACTATGGCTACACCTTC. The chain has TRBV20-1 and TRBJ1-2; D gene unclear. Germline CDR1 DFQATT, CDR2 SNEGSKA (reference sequence). CDR3 length equals 14 residues. Trimming took 0 bases from V and 1 from J, leaving 9 bases between them.